This T cell receptor beta chain was identified in a study of cytomegalovirus exposure and HLA in healthy donors. Study conclusions and caveats: Per published reports, the classifier diagnosed cytomegalovirus status with high specificity and sensitivity. Researchers reported that a few CMV-associated chains were confirmed in vitro as CMV antigen-specific. Presence/absence analyses assumed roughly uniform sequencing depth across donors.

The germline V gene encodes CDR1 MNHEY and CDR2 SMNVEV (reference sequence). V lost 5 bases and J lost 2, with 19 bases in between. The CDR3 is 16 amino acids. The PCR ran on 60 Vbeta and 13 Jbeta primers. Source study methods: Per a later analysis, the number of unique TCR beta chains was roughly 80 million, of which around 10 million were shared. Method: immunoSEQ multiplex PCR; TCRdb's copy keeps in-frame clones and lacks some. The V and J calls and clone size were taken over from that table, and D and trimming were inferred from the DNA. The profile covers about 120,000 clones, with about 8.6% appearing a single time and around 6% taken by the ten largest. A note on this clone: Its antigen is unknown.

The V call is TRBV27, the J call TRBJ2-7; weak D call: TRBD1 (5 bases). The sequenced sample consisted of PBMCs. The origin of this receptor is a woman aged 40 to 50 in good health and CMV-seropositive. CDR3 sequence reads: CASSPGPVPVTYEQYF. The DNA for the CDR3 is TGTGCCAGCAGTCCAGGGCCTGTCCCGGTGACCTACGAGCAGTACTTC.